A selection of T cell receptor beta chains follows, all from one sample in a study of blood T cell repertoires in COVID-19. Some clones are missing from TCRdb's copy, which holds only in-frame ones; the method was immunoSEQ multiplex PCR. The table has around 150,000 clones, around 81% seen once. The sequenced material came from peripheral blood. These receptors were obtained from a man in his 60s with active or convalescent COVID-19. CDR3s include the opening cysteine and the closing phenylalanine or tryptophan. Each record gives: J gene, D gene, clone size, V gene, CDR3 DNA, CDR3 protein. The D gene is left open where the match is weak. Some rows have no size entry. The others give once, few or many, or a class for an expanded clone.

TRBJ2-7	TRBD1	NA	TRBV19	TGTGCCAGTAGGCGGGACAGGGACTCCTACGAGCAGTACTTC	CASRRDRDSYEQYF
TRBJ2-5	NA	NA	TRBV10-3	TGTGCCATCAGTGAGGGGCAGACCCAGTACTTC	CAISEGQTQYF
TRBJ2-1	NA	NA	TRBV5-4	TGTGCCAGCAGCTTGGTAGGAAGGGGGTGGAATGAGCAGTTCTTC	CASSLVGRGWNEQFF
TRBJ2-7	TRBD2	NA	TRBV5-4	TGTGCCAGCAGCTCGGGACTAGCGGGGGGGGAGCAGTACTTC	CASSSGLAGGEQYF
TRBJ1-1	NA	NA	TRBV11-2	TGTGCCAGCAGCTTAGCCCTCACGCGGGGAACTGAAGCTTTCTTT	CASSLALTRGTEAFF
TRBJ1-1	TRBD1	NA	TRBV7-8	TGTGCCAGCAGCCCCGGACAGGTGAACACTGAAGCTTTCTTT	CASSPGQVNTEAFF
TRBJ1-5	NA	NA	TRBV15	TGTGCCACCAGCAGAGTAGAGGGGGGCAATCAGCCCCAGCATTTT	CATSRVEGGNQPQHF
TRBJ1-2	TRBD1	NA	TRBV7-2	TGTGCCAGCAGCTCGACAGGGCGGGTTGGCTACACCTTC	CASSSTGRVGYTF
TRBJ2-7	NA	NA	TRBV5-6	TGTGCCAGCACCCCATCTGGGGGGTCGAGCTCCTACGAGCAGTACTTC	CASTPSGGSSSYEQYF
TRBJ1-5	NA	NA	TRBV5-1	TGCGCCAGCAGCTTGGTCGGGAATCAGCCCCAGCATTTT	CASSLVGNQPQHF
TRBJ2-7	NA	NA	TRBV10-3	TGTGCCATCAGTGCCTCCCCCGGCTACGAGCAGTACTTC	CAISASPGYEQYF
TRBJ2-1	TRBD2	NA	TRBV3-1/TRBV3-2	TGTGCCAGCACGCTTCACCTAGCGGCCTCCTACAATGAGCAGTTCTTC	CASTLHLAASYNEQFF
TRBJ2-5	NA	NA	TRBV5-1	TGCGCCAGCAGCTGGGCTAGCCGAGAGACCCAGTACTTC	CASSWASRETQYF
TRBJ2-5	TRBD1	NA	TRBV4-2	TGTGCCAGCAGCCAAGACAGGGGGCAAGAGACCCAGTACTTC	CASSQDRGQETQYF
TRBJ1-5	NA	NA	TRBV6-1	TGTGCCAGCAGTGACAGGGGTGGAGATCAGCCCCAGCATTTT	CASSDRGGDQPQHF
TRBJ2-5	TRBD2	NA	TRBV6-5	TGTGCCAGCAGCCCGGGGGGGGGTCAGACCCAGTACTTC	CASSPGGGQTQYF
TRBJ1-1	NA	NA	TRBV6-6	TGTGCCAGCAGAGCAGGGGACCCTAACACTGAAGCTTTCTTT	CASRAGDPNTEAFF
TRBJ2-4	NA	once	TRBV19	TGTGCCAGTAGTATAGCTACTCCGGGACACCTTAACTTC	CASSIATPGHLNF
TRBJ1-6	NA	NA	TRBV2	TGTGCCAGCAGTGAAACAGGGTATAATTCACCCCTCCACTTT	CASSETGYNSPLHF
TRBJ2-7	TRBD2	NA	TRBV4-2	TGTGCCAGCAGCCGGCGGGATGGCGGGGGGGCGGTTAACGAGCAGTACTTC	CASSRRDGGGAVNEQYF
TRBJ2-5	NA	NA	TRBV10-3	TGTGCCATCATGAGCCAGGGGTCTGAGACCCAGTACTTC	CAIMSQGSETQYF
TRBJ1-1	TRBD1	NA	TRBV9	TGTGCCAGCAGCGTAGCATCTTCACTGGGGACAGCAAACACTGAAGCTTTCTTT	CASSVASSLGTANTEAFF
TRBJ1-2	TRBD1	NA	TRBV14	TGTGCCAGCAGCGCCTGGGACAGCCTTAACTATGGCTACACCTTC	CASSAWDSLNYGYTF
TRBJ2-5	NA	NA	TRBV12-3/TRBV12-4	TGTGCCAGCAGTCGAGATTTGTTGACCCAGTACTTC	CASSRDLLTQYF
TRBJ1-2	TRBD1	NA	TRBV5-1	TGCGCCAGCAGCTTGGGACAGGGCGGTGGCTACACCTTC	CASSLGQGGGYTF
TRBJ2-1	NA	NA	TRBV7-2	TGTGCCAGCAGCTTCGGGGGGCCCTCCTACAATGAGCAGTTCTTC	CASSFGGPSYNEQFF
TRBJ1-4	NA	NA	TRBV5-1	TGCGCCAGCAGCCTACAGGGTCCAAGGACTAATGAAAAACTGTTTTTT	CASSLQGPRTNEKLFF
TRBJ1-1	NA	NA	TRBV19	TGTGCCATCTCTTCTAGTGGTCCAGGGACTGAAGCTTTCTTT	CAISSSGPGTEAFF
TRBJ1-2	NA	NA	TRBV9	TGTGCCAGCAGCGTAGGGAGCAGGACAGCCTATGGCTACACCTTC	CASSVGSRTAYGYTF
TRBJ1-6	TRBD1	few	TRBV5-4	TGTGCCAGCAGCTTGGGGGGACAGGGAGTCAATAATTCACCCCTCCACTTT	CASSLGGQGVNNSPLHF
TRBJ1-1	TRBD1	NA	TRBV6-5	TGTGCCAGCAGGAGGGACAGGGCTTTCTTT	CASRRDRAFF
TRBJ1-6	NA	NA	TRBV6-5	TGTGCCAGCAGTTACGCGGAGTCACCCCTCCACTTT	CASSYAESPLHF
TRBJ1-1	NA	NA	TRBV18	TGTGCCAGCTCTCAGATCGAGAACACTGAAGCTTTCTTT	CASSQIENTEAFF
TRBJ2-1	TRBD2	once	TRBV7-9	TGTGCCAGCAGCTTATCGGGACTAGCGGGGGGGCCTTATGTTAATGAGCAGTTCTTC	CASSLSGLAGGPYVNEQFF
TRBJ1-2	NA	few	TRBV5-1	TGCGCCAGCAGCTTGGGGATTACAGGCGAGGCCTATGGCTACACCTTC	CASSLGITGEAYGYTF
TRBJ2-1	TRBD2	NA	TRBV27	TGTGCCAGCAGCGGATTCCTAGCGGGAGGGGGTGAGCAGTTCTTC	CASSGFLAGGGEQFF
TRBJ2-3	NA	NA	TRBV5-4	TGTGCCAGCAGCTTGGGGCGGGATACGCAGTATTTT	CASSLGRDTQYF
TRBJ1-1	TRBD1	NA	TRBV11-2	TGTGCCAGCAGCCCTCGGACAGGGGGGACTGAAGCTTTCTTT	CASSPRTGGTEAFF
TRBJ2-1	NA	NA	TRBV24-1	TGTGCCACCAGTGATCCGGGGTCCTCCGAATATGAGCAGTTCTTC	CATSDPGSSEYEQFF
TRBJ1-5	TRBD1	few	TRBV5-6	TGTGCCAGCAGCCGGGACAGGGGCGGACAGCCCCAGCATTTT	CASSRDRGGQPQHF